The clone carrying this TCR beta chain has ten or more counts. The antigen is undetermined. This record belongs to a study of T cells in Graves' hyperthyroidism and ophthalmopathy. Amplification targeted TCR beta CDR3 regions from RNA transcripts. RT-PCR in the first round (using the HTBI primer set) targeted the TCR CDR3. Using its own MiXCR run on the multiplex PCR reads, TCRdb lists one record per CDR3 protein. The sample has fewer than 650,000 distinct CDR3 sequences; over 45% are singletons. Findings and caveats of the study: Ophthalmopathy was told apart from stable hyperthyroidism by a 13 V-J model. The model foresaw ophthalmopathy a median approximately 6.3 months prior to onset.

Material: peripheral blood or thyroid tissue (not recorded which). The sequence came from an adult woman with Graves' disease, either hyperthyroidism or ophthalmopathy (not recorded which).

The CDR3: CASSIWDSMGNQPQHF. The CDR3 DNA sequence: TGTGCCAGTAGTATCTGGGACAGCATGGGCAATCAGCCCCAGCATTTT. The chain combines TRBV19 with TRBJ1-5, with 7 bases identical to TRBD1. Losses at the gene ends were 3 bases for V and 2 bases for J; bases not matched to a gene: 7. The germline V gene encodes CDR1 LNHDA and CDR2 SQIVND (reference sequence). The CDR3 has 16 amino acids.